A selection of T cell receptor beta chains follows, all from one sample in a study of CD8+CD57+ T cells in acquired aplastic anemia. TCRdb independently ran MiXCR on the reads; one entry per CDR3 protein. The sample holds about 160,000 distinct CDR3 sequences, approximately 40% seen once. Sequencing used sorted CD4+, CD8+, or CD8+CD57+ T cells (not recorded which) from PBMCs. The source of these receptors is a human donor in good health. The CDR3 runs from the conserved cysteine through the conserved F or W.

TRBJ1-1,13,TRBV5-6,CASSFGDGTEAFF
TRBJ2-1,14,TRBV7-3,CASSLLSGGNEQFF
TRBJ1-2,14,TRBV9,CASSEPTAPYGYTF
TRBJ2-7,13,TRBV7-2,CASSDSRRGEQYF
TRBJ2-1,15,TRBV20-1,CSAALVPGQGGEQLF
TRBJ1-6,14,TRBV2,CASSEEQTNSPLHF
TRBJ2-7,11,TRBV19,CATLDSYEQYF
TRBJ1-2,15,TRBV19,CASSSRQSPFNGYTF
TRBJ2-3,16,TRBV7-9,CASSLGRDTNSDTQYF
TRBJ1-2,11,TRBV29-1,CSLGYREGYTF
TRBJ1-5,14,TRBV5-6,CASSAGTANQPQHF
TRBJ1-2,12,TRBV2,CASNDVEYGYTF
TRBJ2-1,15,TRBV20-1,CSAIQQRLVYNEQFF
TRBJ2-5,15,TRBV24-1,CATSYPGGGQETQYF
TRBJ2-7,13,TRBV10-3,CAIRTFGGHEQYF
TRBJ2-7,15,TRBV12-3/TRBV12-4,CASTTRTGGTYEQYF
TRBJ2-1,15,TRBV2,CASSEFSGVYNEQFF
TRBJ2-1,15,TRBV6-4,CASSDGGSTSNEQFF
TRBJ2-5,15,TRBV10-3,CAISDQKGNEETQYF
TRBJ1-5,12,TRBV19,CASSIEPGTQHF
TRBJ1-2,16,TRBV20-1,CSARDPSPDRGAGYTF
TRBJ1-1,14,TRBV7-3,CASSLSGVVAEAFF
TRBJ2-5,14,TRBV7-8,CASSLGQGSETQYF
TRBJ2-3,14,TRBV6-5,CASSLDWGTDTQYF
TRBJ2-7,12,TRBV7-9,CASSPIGDEQYF
TRBJ2-7,12,TRBV2,CATQDRSYEQYF
TRBJ2-1,14,TRBV5-1,CASSPRQAHNEQFF